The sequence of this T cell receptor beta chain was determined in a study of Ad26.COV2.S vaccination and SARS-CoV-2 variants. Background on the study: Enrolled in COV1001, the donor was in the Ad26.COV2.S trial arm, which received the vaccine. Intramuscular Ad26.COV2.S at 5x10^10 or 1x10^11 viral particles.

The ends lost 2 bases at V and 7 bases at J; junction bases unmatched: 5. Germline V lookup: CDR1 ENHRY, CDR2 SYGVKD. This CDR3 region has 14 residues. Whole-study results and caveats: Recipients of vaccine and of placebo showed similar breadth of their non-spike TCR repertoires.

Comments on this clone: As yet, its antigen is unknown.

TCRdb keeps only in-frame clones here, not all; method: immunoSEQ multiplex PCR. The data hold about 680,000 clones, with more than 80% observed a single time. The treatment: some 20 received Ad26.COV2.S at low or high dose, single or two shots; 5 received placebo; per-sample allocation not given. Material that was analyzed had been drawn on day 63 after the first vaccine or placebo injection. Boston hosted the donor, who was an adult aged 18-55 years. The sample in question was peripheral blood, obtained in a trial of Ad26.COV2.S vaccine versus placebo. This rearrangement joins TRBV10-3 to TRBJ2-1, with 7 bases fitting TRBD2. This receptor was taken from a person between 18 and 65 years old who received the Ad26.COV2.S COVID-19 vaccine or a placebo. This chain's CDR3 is CAISEGSGLNEQFF. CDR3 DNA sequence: TGTGCCATCAGTGAGGGTAGCGGGCTTAATGAGCAGTTCTTC.